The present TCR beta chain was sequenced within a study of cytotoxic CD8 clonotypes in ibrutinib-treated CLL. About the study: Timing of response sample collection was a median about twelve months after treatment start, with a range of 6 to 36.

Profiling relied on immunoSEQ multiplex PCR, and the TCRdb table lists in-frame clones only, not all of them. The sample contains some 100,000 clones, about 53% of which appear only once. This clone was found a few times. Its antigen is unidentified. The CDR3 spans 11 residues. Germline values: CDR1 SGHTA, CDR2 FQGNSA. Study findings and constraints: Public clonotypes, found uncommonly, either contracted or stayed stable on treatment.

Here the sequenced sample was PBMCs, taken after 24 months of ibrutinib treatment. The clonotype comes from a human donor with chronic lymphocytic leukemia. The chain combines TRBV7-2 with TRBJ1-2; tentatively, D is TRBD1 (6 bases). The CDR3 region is CATGGGRGYTF. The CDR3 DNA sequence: TGTGCGACGGGAGGGGGTCGAGGCTACACCTTC.